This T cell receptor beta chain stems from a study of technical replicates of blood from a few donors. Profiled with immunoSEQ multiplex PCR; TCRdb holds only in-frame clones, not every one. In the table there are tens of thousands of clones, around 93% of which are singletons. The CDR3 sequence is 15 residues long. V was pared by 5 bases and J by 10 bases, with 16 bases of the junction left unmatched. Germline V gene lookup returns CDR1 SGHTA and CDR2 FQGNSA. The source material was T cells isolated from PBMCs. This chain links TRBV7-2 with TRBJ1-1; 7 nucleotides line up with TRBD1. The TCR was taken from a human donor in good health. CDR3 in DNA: TGTGCCAGCAGCGCGCCAGGGGGTTTTTTGGAAAGAGCTTTCTTT. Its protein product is CASSAPGGFLERAFF.